Sequencing of this T cell receptor (beta chain) was carried out in a study of beta chain features in type 1 diabetes. This clone was seen a handful of times. Its antigen is unknown. Per donor, one heparinised blood draw averaged about 116 mL. The study's findings and limits: Cells expressing TCR highly could be over-represented by cDNA sequencing. Type 1 diabetes patients had moderately but significantly shorter TCRB CDR3s in all four CD4+ subsets. Type 1 diabetes patients had VDJ junctions that carried fewer insertions and more deletions. Naive, central memory and Treg TCRB repertoires seemed to resemble each other more closely in patients than they did in healthy donors.

The germline CDR1 and CDR2 sequences are SGHAT and FQNNGV. This CDR3 spans 19 amino acids. Trimming took 1 base from V and 2 from J; bases not matched to a gene: 12. The entirety of the isolated RNA underwent reverse transcription, so expressed TCRB transcripts were sequenced. Sequenced by immunoSEQ multiplex PCR; TCRdb stores in-frame clones only, minus some. The repertoire holds approximately 280,000 clones, with 15% as singletons. V is TRBV11-2 and J is TRBJ2-7; 12 bases line up with TRBD2. Sequenced input: naive CD4+ T cells from blood. This receptor was taken from a man younger than 35 with type 1 diabetes. CDR3 coding DNA: TGTGCCAGCAGCTTAGTGAGGACTAGCGGGACTACCCCGACCTACGAGCAGTACTTC. Amino acids: CASSLVRTSGTTPTYEQYF. The whole variable domain, remainder taken from reference TRBV11-2 and TRBJ2-7, is EAGVAQSPRYKIIEKRQSVAFWCNPISGHATLYWYQQILGQGPKLLIQFQNNGVVDDSQLPKDRFSAERLKGVDSTLKIQPAKLEDSAVYLCASSLVRTSGTTPTYEQYFGPGTRLTVT.